The 24 T cell receptor beta chains reported below all come from one sample, sequenced in a study of tumor and adjacent non-tumor tissue in lung cancer. The library came from three nested PCR rounds adapted from ARM-PCR protocols. TCRdb used MiXCR to reprocess the multiplex PCR reads, holding one entry per CDR3 protein. This sample has over 110,000 distinct CDR3 sequences; around 60% occur once, and the top ten carry 15% to 20%. This sample's RNA came from whole unsorted tissue. Sequenced input: lung tumor tissue. All receptors derive from a man aged 55 to 70 with small cell lung cancer.

This clonotype was seen a handful of times. This chain links TRBV29-1 with TRBJ2-1; D possibly corresponds to TRBD2 (5 bases). V lost 4 bases and J 2 bases, leaving 12 bases between the germline ends. Germline-derived CDR1 and CDR2 are SQVTM and ANQGSEA. The CDR3 is 14 amino acids. The CDR3 region is CSVARESTYNEQFF. Here the CDR3 DNA reads TGCAGCGTTGCGAGGGAATCTACCTACAATGAGCAGTTCTTC.

In the case of this clonotype: Germline is not matched at one junction end, which may reflect a read error. The rearrangement uses TRBV11-2 and TRBJ1-2; D possibly corresponds to TRBD1 (5 bases). Germline V gives CDR1 SGHAT, CDR2 FQNNGV. The CDR3 has 15 residues. In DNA, the CDR3 is TGTGCCAGCGGCTTGGGACCAGTGGTTTTTGAGAGCTACACCTTC. It encodes CASGLGPVVFESYTF.

The table lists this clonotype with a few counts. The chain has TRBV4-1 and TRBJ2-3; 8 nucleotides align to TRBD2. Germline CDR1 MGHRA, CDR2 YSYEKL. The CDR3 consists of 16 residues. The junction had 7 bases not matched to a gene; V was cut back by 1 base and J by 4 bases. CDR3 in amino acids: CASSQVGRARADTQYF. The CDR3 nucleotides read TGCGCCAGCAGCCAAGTCGGGAGGGCCCGGGCAGATACGCAGTATTTT.

The V gene is TRBV5-5, the J gene TRBJ1-4; no clear D. V shed 4 bases and J shed 3 bases, with 10 bases lying between them. Germline V gene data show CDR1 as SGHKS and CDR2 as YYEKEE (reference sequence). The CDR3 is 14 residues long. CDR3: CASSPGFANEKLFF. Here the CDR3 DNA reads TGTGCCAGCAGCCCGGGGTTCGCTAATGAAAAACTGTTTTTT.

This sequence joins TRBV11-2 and TRBJ2-7; 10 positions match TRBD2. CDR1 SGHAT and CDR2 FQNNGV come from the germline V gene. V was clipped by 7 bases and J by 11 bases; unmatched bases: 14. The CDR3 covers 14 residues. The CDR3 spells CASTSTSGSDEEYF. In DNA form, the CDR3 reads TGTGCCAGCACCTCGACTAGCGGGTCCGACGAAGAGTACTTC. Drawing the rest from reference TRBV11-2 and TRBJ2-7, the complete variable domain is EAGVAQSPRYKIIEKRQSVAFWCNPISGHATLYWYQQILGQGPKLLIQFQNNGVVDDSQLPKDRFSAERLKGVDSTLKIQPAKLEDSAVYLCASTSTSGSDEEYFGPGTRLTVT.

Turning to this clonotype: Without the conserved terminal phenylalanine or tryptophan, this CDR3 likely stems from a read error. The chain combines TRBV12-3 or TRBV12-4 with TRBJ2-5, with D perhaps matching TRBD2 (7 bases). The CDR3 is 13 residues long. The chain's CDR3 is CASGFGGRETQYI. CDR3 in DNA: TGTGCCAGCGGTTTCGGGGGGCGGGAGACTCAGTACATC.

This chain uses TRBV5-5 with TRBJ2-7; D uncertain. This CDR3 region has 14 residues. The V gene's germline CDR1 is SGHKS and CDR2 YYEKEE (reference sequence). V was pared by 0 bases and J by 4 bases, with 11 bases between. The CDR3 spells CASSLAETQYEQYV. For the CDR3, the DNA is TGTGCCAGCAGCTTGGCAGAGACTCAGTACGAGCAGTACGTC.

About this clonotype itself: Sequence at one end of the junction differs from germline and may be a read error. The CDR3 sequence: CASILAGTHHFF. The DNA for the CDR3 is TGTGCCAGCATTTTAGCCGGGACCCATCACTTCTTC. V usage is TRBV12-3 or TRBV12-4 and J usage is TRBJ2-1; D is possibly TRBD1 or TRBD2 (5 bases each). The CDR3 length is 12 residues.

A word on this clonotype: A much larger clone differs from this one at a single base, so this may be a read error. The chain is built from TRBV5-5 and TRBJ2-7, with D possibly being TRBD2 (5 bases). The germline V and J ends were trimmed by 4 bases and 3 bases, with 11 bases remaining between them. This CDR3 region has 13 residues. Germline V gene sequence: CDR1 SGHKS, CDR2 YYEKEE (reference sequence). CDR3 amino acids: CASSPLLDYEQYF. Here the CDR3 DNA reads TGTGCCAGCAGCCCCCTACTAGACTACGAGCAGTACTTC. The full variable domain, its missing parts supplied by reference TRBV5-5 and TRBJ2-7, is DAGVTQSPTHLIKTRGQQVTLRCSPISGHKSVSWYQQVLGQGPQFIFQYYEKEERGRGNFPDRFSARQFPNYSSELNVNALLLGDSALYLCASSPLLDYEQYFGPGTRLTVT.

The genes are TRBV6-6 and TRBJ2-2; D possibly uses TRBD1 or TRBD2 (5 bases each). V was clipped by 10 bases and J by 10 bases, with 22 bases between them. Per germline, CDR1 MNHNY and CDR2 SVGAGI (reference sequence). The CDR3 extends over 14 amino acids. The CDR3 bases are TGTGCCACCCGAGGGACGGGTGGGGCCGTGGAGCTGTTTTTT. Its translation is CATRGTGGAVELFF.

Regarding this clonotype: It is likely a read error, because the conserved phenylalanine at the end of the CDR3 is missing. The rearrangement uses TRBV11-3 and TRBJ2-1; 11 bases match TRBD2. The germline CDR1 and CDR2 sequences are SGHNT and YENEEA. The CDR3 covers 17 residues. In nucleotides, the CDR3 is TGTGCCAGCAGCCTAGAGTGGTCTAGCGGGAGGCCGGGTGAGCAGTTCCTC. Protein product: CASSLEWSSGRPGEQFL.

Turning to this clonotype: At one boundary the junction diverges from the germline segment, which might be a read error. The V call is TRBV20-1, the J call TRBJ2-4; weak D call: TRBD2 (7 bases). The CDR3 loop spans 15 amino acids. The germline V gene encodes CDR1 DFQATT and CDR2 SNEGSKA (reference sequence). CDR3 protein: CNASGLISRGDIQYF. DNA for the CDR3: TGCAATGCTAGCGGCCTAATTTCGAGGGGGGACATTCAGTACTTC.

As concerns this clonotype: Possible read error: a much larger clone is one base away. This chain uses TRBV20-1 with TRBJ2-2; TRBD1 agrees at 8 bases. This CDR3 comprises 14 residues. Germline lookup yields CDR1 DFQATT and CDR2 SNEGSKA (reference sequence). CDR3 residues: CSAERQGNTGELLF. The CDR3 DNA is TGCAGTGCTGAACGACAGGGGAACACCGGGGAGCTGTTATTT.

By proportion, this clonotype is medium-sized. In DNA form, the CDR3 reads TGCAGTGCTAGCTTCTTACATCAGCCCCAGCATTTT. It specifies CSASFLHQPQHF. This chain connects TRBV20-1 to TRBJ1-5; D is uncertain. The germline CDR1 and CDR2 sequences are DFQATT and SNEGSKA (reference sequence). Trimming took 3 bases from V and 5 from J, leaving 8 bases between them. The length of the CDR3 is 12 residues.

The chain has TRBV29-1 and TRBJ2-7; 9 nucleotides match TRBD1. The junction had 7 bases not matched to a gene; V was cut back by 7 bases and J by 3 bases. The CDR3 loop spans 13 amino acids. Germline V gene lookup returns CDR1 SQVTM and CDR2 ANQGSEA. The CDR3 coding sequence is TGCAGCGCCGGGACAGGGCGCGGCTACGAGCAGTACTTC. Its translation is CSAGTGRGYEQYF.

This clonotype was counted between two and nine times. V usage is TRBV5-5 and J usage is TRBJ1-1; tentative D call: TRBD1 (5 bases). Germline CDR1 SGHKS, CDR2 YYEKEE (reference sequence). Trimming cost V 1 base and J 1 base, with 8 bases left between them. The CDR3 length is 14 residues. CDR3 sequence reads: CASSLYTGNTEAFF. The CDR3 nucleotides are TGTGCCAGCAGCTTGTACACAGGGAACACTGAAGCTTTCTTT.

This clonotype was detected a few times. This chain uses TRBV28 with TRBJ1-5; D perhaps matches TRBD1 (6 bases). Looked up from germline, CDR1 is MDHEN and CDR2 is SYDVKM. CDR3 length: 16 residues. V was clipped by 3 bases and J by 2 bases, with 14 bases between them. Here the CDR3 reads CASSFPQGKGNQPQHF. The DNA for the CDR3 is TGTGCCAGCAGTTTCCCACAGGGTAAAGGCAATCAGCCCCAGCATTTT. The full variable domain, rest sourced from reference TRBV28 and TRBJ1-5, is DVKVTQSSRYLVKRTGEKVFLECVQDMDHENMFWYRQDPGLGLRLIYFSYDVKMKEKGDIPEGYSVSREKKERFSLILESASTNQTSMYLCASSFPQGKGNQPQHFGDGTRLSIL.

The rearrangement uses TRBV7-8 and TRBJ2-3; 7 bases line up with TRBD2. The germline CDR1 and CDR2 sequences are SGHVS and FQNEAQ. This CDR3 has 14 residues. The V and J ends lost 4 bases and 6 bases, in that order; junction bases with no gene match: 7. The CDR3 loop reads CASSSYRREDTQYF. DNA for the CDR3: TGTGCCAGCAGCTCATATCGGCGGGAGGATACGCAGTATTTT.

As to this clonotype: It is likely a read error, because the conserved phenylalanine at the end of the CDR3 is missing. The limits of the CDR3 on the DNA are not certain, so only TCRdb's listed CDR3 is given. The V call is TRBV11-2, the J call TRBJ2-3. Germline V CDR1 and CDR2: SGHAT, FQNNGV. The CDR3 spans 15 amino acids, including both terminal residues. This CDR3 reads CASSLALASPDTRYL.

The chain couples TRBV29-1 to TRBJ2-5; tentatively, D is TRBD1 or TRBD2 (5 bases each). Looked up from germline, CDR1 is SQVTM and CDR2 is ANQGSEA. The CDR3 length is 12 residues. The V end lost 8 bases, the J end lost 9 bases, and 19 bases lay between the germline ends. The CDR3: CSLRTWMGAQYF. DNA for the CDR3: TGCAGCCTCCGGACATGGATGGGGGCCCAGTACTTC.

Worth noting for this clonotype: Given the absence of the conserved phenylalanine or tryptophan at the CDR3 end, a read error is likely. This rearrangement joins TRBV29-1 to TRBJ2-1, with D perhaps matching TRBD2 (5 bases). Trimming pared 3 bases from V and 8 bases from J, leaving 14 bases between. The CDR3 is 13 residues long. Germline lookup yields CDR1 SQVTM and CDR2 ANQGSEA. The DNA of the CDR3 is TGCAGCGTTGATTGGGGAGTCCGCGATGAGCAGTTCTTA. As protein: CSVDWGVRDEQFL.

A remark on this clonotype: This clone may be a read error of a much larger clone one base away. Here the CDR3 omits its conserved ending phenylalanine or tryptophan, so a read error is the likely source. The chain recombines TRBV6-5 with TRBJ2-3, with D possibly being TRBD1 or TRBD2 (5 bases each). This CDR3 is 13 amino acids long. Germline CDR1 MNHEY, CDR2 SVGAGI. V lost 5 bases to trimming and J lost 9 bases, with 15 bases between them. CDR3 loop: CASSNNQRGTQYY. The CDR3 bases are TGTGCCAGCAGTAATAACCAGAGGGGAACGCAGTATTAT.

The chain joins TRBV6-5 to TRBJ1-5; D remains ambiguous. This CDR3 comprises 17 residues. Between the trimmed V and J ends, which lost 0 bases and 7 bases, there was a span of 19 bases. From germline, CDR1 is MNHEY and CDR2 SVGAGI. The CDR3 nucleotides are TGTGCCAGCAGTTACTCGTTCGATGCGGGGAACAACCAGCCCCAGCATTTT. Translating gives CASSYSFDAGNNQPQHF.

Points on this clonotype: Since no conserved phenylalanine or tryptophan closes the CDR3, a read error is the likely cause. It is unclear where the CDR3 begins or ends on the DNA, so no DNA is shown, and the CDR3 is as TCRdb lists it. The chain couples TRBV14 to TRBJ2-1; the table's D call, TRBD2, was not checked against the DNA. Germline lookup yields CDR1 SGHDN and CDR2 FVKESK. A total of 14 residues make up the CDR3, ends included. CDR3 sequence: CASSPWGSEDEQLY.